These 29 T cell receptor beta chains were all obtained from the same sample, sequenced in a study of shared clonotypes between healthy human individuals. Sequencing was performed with immunoSEQ multiplex PCR; in TCRdb, only in-frame clones are kept and a portion is missing. The data contain a few million clones, over 85% of them singletons. The sequencing input was naive CD4+ T cells sorted from blood. Subset here: CD45RA+ positively selected. The receptor set was obtained from a young man in good health.

The chain couples TRBV2 to TRBJ1-2, with TRBD1 matching 11 bases. This CDR3 has 15 amino acids. V was pared by 5 bases and J by 0 bases, with 2 bases of the junction left unmatched. Germline CDR1 reads SNHLY; CDR2 reads FYNNEI. This CDR3 is CASSWGQGANYGYTF. CDR3 DNA: TGTGCCAGCAGTTGGGGACAGGGGGCTAACTATGGCTACACCTTC.

This clone has just one count. V usage is TRBV7-6 and J usage is TRBJ1-1; D call uncertain. CDR1 is SGHVS, CDR2 FNYEAQ, per germline. Trimming left V 2 bases short and J 6 bases short, with 13 bases between. This CDR3 comprises 14 residues. CDR3 nucleotides: TGTGCCAGCAGCTTATTTGAGGGAGAGGCTGAAGCTTTCTTT. This translates into CASSLFEGEAEAFF. Looking up the rest from reference TRBV7-6 and TRBJ1-1 gives the full variable domain: GAGVSQSPRYKVTKRGQDVALRCDPISGHVSLYWYRQALGQGPEFLTYFNYEAQQDKSGLPNDRFSAERPEGSISTLTIQRTEQRDSAMYRCASSLFEGEAEAFFGQGTRLTVV.

In its sample, this clone was seen a few times. The CDR3 DNA follows: TGTGCCAGCAGCTTCGGGGGGGAAACTGAAGCTTTCTTT. Translating it yields CASSFGGETEAFF. The chain is built from TRBV7-2 and TRBJ1-1; the D gene is possibly TRBD1 (5 bases). V was shortened by 3 bases and J by 5 bases, with 10 bases between the two germline ends. Germline V gives CDR1 SGHTA, CDR2 FQGNSA. The CDR3 runs to 13 residues.

This chain connects TRBV7-2 to TRBJ1-4, with 7 bases fitting TRBD1. Trimming cost V 6 bases and J 5 bases; bases outside gene matches: 6. CDR3 size: 14 residues. Germline CDR1 SGHTA, CDR2 FQGNSA. In nucleotides, the CDR3 is TGTGCCAGCAGGCCTACAGGGGTGAATGAAAAACTGTTTTTT. As protein: CASRPTGVNEKLFF.

This clone appeared a few times. The chain couples TRBV5-1 to TRBJ1-3; D uncertain. V was shortened by 0 bases and J by 4 bases, with 8 bases between the two germline ends. The CDR3 sequence is 14 residues long. Germline V gene lookup returns CDR1 SGHRS and CDR2 YFSETQ. Here the CDR3 reads CASSLVSTGNTIYF. The CDR3 coding sequence is TGCGCCAGCAGCTTGGTTTCAACAGGAAACACCATATATTTT.

The V gene is TRBV28, the J gene TRBJ1-5; 7 bases line up with TRBD1. Germline V gene data show CDR1 as MDHEN and CDR2 as SYDVKM. The length of the CDR3 is 15 residues. V was clipped by 6 bases and J by 0 bases; unmatched bases: 5. The CDR3 region has the DNA TGTGCCAGCAGGCAACAGGGGTATAGCAATCAGCCCCAGCATTTT. The encoded protein is CASRQQGYSNQPQHF.

This chain uses TRBV15 with TRBJ1-2, with 11 bases aligning to TRBD1. The trim removed 5 bases at V and 4 bases at J, leaving 3 bases unmatched. Germline CDR1 reads LNHNV; CDR2 reads YYDKDF (reference sequence). This CDR3 spans 14 amino acids. The chain's CDR3 is CATSVGQGAYGYTF. DNA for the CDR3: TGTGCCACCAGCGTCGGACAGGGGGCCTATGGCTACACCTTC.

In the case of this clone: Other nucleotide sequences in the sample specify the same CDR3. The V and J genes are TRBV5-4 and TRBJ2-3; D is unclear. This CDR3 comprises 13 residues. Germline V gene lookup returns CDR1 SGHNT and CDR2 YYREEE (reference sequence). V lost 5 bases and J 0 bases, leaving 7 bases between the germline ends. Here the CDR3 reads CASSPASTDTQYF. The CDR3 nucleotides are TGTGCCAGCAGTCCCGCTAGCACAGATACGCAGTATTTT.

This chain uses TRBV5-6 with TRBJ1-5; D unresolved. The CDR3 consists of 13 residues. V shed 4 bases and J shed 4 bases, with 9 bases lying between them. Germline CDR1 SGHDT, CDR2 YYEEEE. The CDR3 loop is CASSPAGNQPQHF. CDR3 coding DNA: TGTGCCAGCAGCCCCGCGGGGAATCAGCCCCAGCATTTT.

The J gene is TRBJ2-1, the V gene TRBV7-8, with unresolved D. Trimming left V 4 bases short and J 9 bases short, with 10 bases between. The CDR3 contains 12 residues. Germline V gene sequence: CDR1 SGHVS, CDR2 FQNEAQ. In nucleotides, the CDR3 is TGTGCCAGCAGCTACGTAGCTGGTGAGCAGTTCTTC. Amino acid sequence: CASSYVAGEQFF.

The J gene is TRBJ2-3, the V gene TRBV6-4, with 9 bases matching TRBD2. V shed 3 bases and J 0 bases; nucleotides not matched to a gene: 4. The length of the CDR3 is 16 residues. Germline loops: CDR1 MRHNA, CDR2 SNTAGT. The CDR3 bases are TGTGCCAGCAGTGAGCTAGCGGGATTTAGCACAGATACGCAGTATTTT. It yields the protein CASSELAGFSTDTQYF.

Worth noting for this clone: Other nucleotide sequences in the sample specify the same CDR3. The V call is TRBV6-5, the J call TRBJ2-7, with TRBD1 matching 9 bases. Trimming at V came to 6 bases and at J to 2 bases, leaving 2 bases not matched to a gene. Germline CDR1 is MNHEY and CDR2 is SVGAGI. CDR3 length: 13 amino acids. CDR3 residues: CASRRTGAYEQYF. The CDR3 nucleotides are TGTGCCAGCAGACGGACAGGGGCCTACGAGCAGTACTTC.

The chain joins TRBV30 to TRBJ1-2; D gene unclear. Germline values: CDR1 GTSNPN, CDR2 SVGIG (reference sequence). Trimming pared 1 base from V and 6 bases from J, leaving 15 bases between. The CDR3 extends over 14 amino acids. CDR3 in amino acids: CAWSGAEGRDGYTF. The DNA of the CDR3 is TGTGCCTGGAGTGGGGCGGAGGGCCGAGATGGCTACACCTTC.

Worth noting for this clone: An end of the junction does not agree with germline; a read error may underlie this. This sequence joins TRBV7-7 and TRBJ1-1, with D perhaps TRBD1 (6 bases). CDR3 length: 15 residues. CDR1 is SSHAT and CDR2 is FNYEAQ in the germline V gene (reference sequence). DNA for the CDR3: TGTGCTAGCAGCGCCTACAGGGCTCAGAACACTGAAGCTTTCTTT. Encoded protein: CASSAYRAQNTEAFF. The whole variable domain, filled in from reference TRBV7-7 and TRBJ1-1, reads GAGVSQSPRYKVTKRGQDVTLRCDPISSHATLYWYQQALGQGPEFLTYFNYEAQPDKSGLPSDRFSAERPEGSISTLTIQRTEQRDSAMYRCASSAYRAQNTEAFFGQGTRLTVV.

The rearrangement links TRBV7-3 to TRBJ1-1, with TRBD1 as a possible D gene (5 bases). The ends were cut back, 7 bases at V and 4 bases at J, with 13 bases in the middle. This CDR3 is 13 amino acids long. Germline-derived CDR1 and CDR2 are SGHTA and FQGTGA. The DNA for the CDR3 is TGTGCCAGCAAAGAGGGCGGGGGCACTGAAGCTTTCTTT. Its protein product is CASKEGGGTEAFF.

This clone has a single count. This specimen includes other DNA sequences encoding the same CDR3. This chain connects TRBV30 to TRBJ2-7; no clear D. CDR3 length equals 11 residues. The germline CDR1 and CDR2 sequences are GTSNPN and SVGIG (reference sequence). The germline V and J ends were trimmed by 4 bases and 3 bases, with 7 bases remaining between them. The CDR3 DNA is TGTGCCTGGACGGGTGGCTACGAGCAGTACTTC. It translates to CAWTGGYEQYF.

The J gene is TRBJ1-2, the V gene TRBV5-6; TRBD1 agrees at 8 bases. The trim removed 0 bases at V and 2 bases at J, leaving 3 bases unmatched. The CDR3 covers 15 residues. CDR1 and CDR2 from the germline V gene are SGHDT and YYEEEE. The DNA of the CDR3 is TGTGCCAGCAGCTTGGGCCAGGGGGCGAACTATGGCTACACCTTC. The encoded protein is CASSLGQGANYGYTF.

For the CDR3, the DNA is TGCGCCAGCAGCTCGTACAGGGGTGTGAACACTGAAGCTTTCTTT. The encoded protein is CASSSYRGVNTEAFF. The chain couples TRBV5-1 to TRBJ1-1; 7 nucleotides agree with TRBD1. The CDR3 extends over 15 amino acids. Germline loops: CDR1 SGHRS, CDR2 YFSETQ. V gave up 3 bases and J gave up 0 bases; unmatched junction bases: 5.

The rearrangement uses TRBV4-3 and TRBJ2-6; D call uncertain. Between the trimmed V and J ends, which lost 0 bases and 1 base, there was a span of 7 bases. Germline CDR1 reads LGHNA; CDR2 reads YSLEER. This CDR3 comprises 16 residues. The CDR3 sequence is CASSQDEWSGANVLTF. The CDR3 DNA follows: TGCGCCAGCAGCCAAGACGAGTGGTCTGGGGCCAACGTCCTGACTTTC.

The CDR3 DNA sequence: TGTGCCAGCAGTTCTCCCGGACAGGGGTCCGGGCCCCAGCATTTT. Residues: CASSSPGQGSGPQHF. The chain recombines TRBV2 with TRBJ1-5; 9 bases are shared with TRBD1. The CDR3 loop spans 15 amino acids. The V segment lost 5 bases and the J segment 9 bases; nucleotides outside the gene matches: 11. Germline V lookup: CDR1 SNHLY, CDR2 FYNNEI.

CDR3 protein: CASSSSDRSSYNSPLHF. CDR3 sequence (DNA): TGTGCCAGCAGCTCCTCAGACAGAAGCTCCTATAATTCACCCCTCCACTTT. This chain connects TRBV5-6 to TRBJ1-6; D is perhaps TRBD1 (5 bases). Per the germline V gene, CDR1 is SGHDT and CDR2 is YYEEEE. The CDR3 runs to 17 residues. V was trimmed by 3 bases and J by 0 bases, leaving 13 bases between them. Full variable domain (rest looked up from reference TRBV5-6 and TRBJ1-6): DAGVTQSPTHLIKTRGQQVTLRCSPKSGHDTVSWYQQALGQGPQFIFQYYEEEERQRGNFPDRFSGHQFPNYSSELNVNALLLGDSALYLCASSSSDRSSYNSPLHFGNGTRLTVT.

The rearrangement links TRBV18 to TRBJ2-3; 8 positions agree with TRBD1. In germline, CDR1 is KGHSH, CDR2 LQKENI. The CDR3 consists of 17 residues. J was trimmed by 3 bases and V by 4 bases; bases with no gene match: 12. The DNA for the CDR3 is TGTGCCAGCTCACGGACCTTACAGGGGGAAGGAACAGATACGCAGTATTTT. Protein: CASSRTLQGEGTDTQYF.

The V gene is TRBV6-4, the J gene TRBJ1-4, with a possible D match to TRBD1 (6 bases). Per the germline V gene, CDR1 is MRHNA and CDR2 is SNTAGT. The CDR3 runs to 13 residues. The ends were cut back, 4 bases at V and 11 bases at J, with 14 bases in the middle. CDR3 loop: CASSAQIRGKLFF. The CDR3 DNA sequence: TGTGCCAGCAGTGCCCAAATTAGGGGGAAACTGTTTTTT.

The chain couples TRBV11-3 to TRBJ2-2, with TRBD2 matching over 9 bases. Trimming took 5 bases from V and 1 from J; bases not matched to a gene: 2. The CDR3 is made up of 15 amino acids. Germline V gives CDR1 SGHNT, CDR2 YENEEA. DNA of the CDR3: TGTGCCAGCAGCCGTAGCGGGGGGAACACCGGGGAGCTGTTTTTT. It yields the protein CASSRSGGNTGELFF.

This rearrangement joins TRBV19 to TRBJ1-5, with 8 bases matching TRBD1. This CDR3 is built from 18 residues. With 6 bases clipped from V and 0 bases from J, the junction kept 13 bases outside the gene matches. Per germline, CDR1 LNHDA and CDR2 SQIVND (reference sequence). CDR3 region: CASSKTGGDKYSNQPQHF. The CDR3 DNA is TGTGCCAGTAGCAAAACAGGGGGTGATAAATATAGCAATCAGCCCCAGCATTTT.

The CDR3, as DNA: TGTGCCAGCAGCCCTCCCAAAACACAGGGGGACACTGAAGCTTTCTTT. As protein: CASSPPKTQGDTEAFF. V is TRBV21-1 and J is TRBJ1-1; whether TRBD1, the table's D call, matches the DNA was not checked. TRBV21-1 is assigned pseudogene status. CDR3 length: 16 amino acids.

The V and J genes are TRBV10-3 and TRBJ1-1; D gene uncertain. The CDR3 totals 13 residues. V lost 6 bases, J lost 6 bases, and 14 bases lay in between. Germline assignment: CDR1 ENHRY and CDR2 SYGVKD. The CDR3 bases are TGTGCCATCAGAGGCGCCCAGGACTCTGAAGCTTTCTTT. It is translated as CAIRGAQDSEAFF.

This clone was seen only once. The rearrangement uses TRBV2 and TRBJ2-7; no reliable D call. Germline V gives CDR1 SNHLY, CDR2 FYNNEI. CDR3 size: 11 residues. Trimming removed 8 bases at V and 6 bases at J, with 11 bases between. CDR3 amino acids: CASSQWVEQYF. Here the CDR3 DNA reads TGTGCCAGCTCACAGTGGGTCGAGCAGTACTTC.

The rearrangement joins TRBV11-3 to TRBJ2-5; 10 positions agree with TRBD1. The junction had 6 bases not matched to a gene; V was cut back by 1 base and J by 4 bases. Germline V lookup: CDR1 SGHNT, CDR2 YENEEA. CDR3 length equals 16 residues. The CDR3 DNA is TGTGCCAGCAGCTTAGGACAGGGGGCGGCCGGAGAGACCCAGTACTTC. Translating it yields CASSLGQGAAGETQYF.